This T cell receptor beta chain was profiled in a study of blood T cell repertoires in COVID-19 (dated by TCRdb to 2018 to 2020). With respect to the entire study: Samples from collaborators originated in the United States, Italy and Spain and spanned both the acute and convalescent phases of COVID-19. Where available, HLA class I and class II types were obtained from metadata supplied by the sample provider rather than from assay-based typing. The repertoires were made available in a free public database intended to serve as a resource for research on the immune response to SARS-CoV-2. The prospective study material was composed of cDNA or gDNA derived from T cells, B-cell-depleted T cells, or PBMCs. A de-identified subject ID, COVID-19 status, age in years and sex were almost always included in the sample metadata. The dataset comprised deeply sampled blood TCRbeta repertoires from subjects exposed to, actively infected with, or recovered from COVID-19. Samples came from the ongoing ImmuneRACE study (first 160 participants) plus 1,254 subjects from 6 global collaborators.

The CDR3 goes from the cysteine to the phenylalanine over 16 residues. Only CDR3 DNA remains: 48 bases, in frame from the first base. The germline V gene supplies CDR1 KGHSH and CDR2 LQKENI. V gives up 2 bases and J gives up 5 bases, and the segment between their germline ends measures 13 bases. The immunoSEQ Assay, a bias-controlled multiplex PCR, was used to amplify TCRbeta CDR3 regions from genomic DNA. As for how the authors treated the data: The number of nucleated cells in each sample was estimated from the amplification of reference gene primers within the assay. To quantify the absolute abundance of each unique TCRbeta CDR3 rearrangement, sequence reads were collapsed and filtered. Productive Simpson clonality was computed per sample as the square root of Simpson's diversity index over productive rearrangements. This is the immuneACCESS table as TCRdb keeps it, with only in-frame sequences that have V and J called. A part of the clones is gone; compared with another copy, unresolved V genes explain less than half, and the rest is unexplained. V, J and clone size were drawn from that table, and D and trimming were deduced from the DNA. For this sample the table gives more than 100,000 clones, of which around nine tenths were detected only once. The biggest ten clones account for 3.1% of the sample.

Each collaborating institution followed its own protocols to collect whole blood in K2EDTA tubes. Collaborator samples were shipped for TCRbeta analysis as frozen whole blood, isolated PBMCs, or DNA extracted from either sample type. With respect to this clone: Its antigen specificity is not known. Per-nucleotide qualities are absent, and no much larger clonotype sits a single base away.

The paper's findings and limits, for the study overall: The quantity of clinical and demographic metadata differed by source and by participant and was supplied without curation.

The source of this sequence is a man in his fifties in a cohort sampled during active COVID-19. The rearranged segments are TRBV18 and TRBJ1-6; a tentative D call is TRBD1 (5 bases match). Material for sequencing was peripheral blood. The sequence in DNA is TGTGCCAGCTCACCAAACCCCGGGACTCATAATTCACCCCTCCACTTT. Translated, it gives CASSPNPGTHNSPLHF.